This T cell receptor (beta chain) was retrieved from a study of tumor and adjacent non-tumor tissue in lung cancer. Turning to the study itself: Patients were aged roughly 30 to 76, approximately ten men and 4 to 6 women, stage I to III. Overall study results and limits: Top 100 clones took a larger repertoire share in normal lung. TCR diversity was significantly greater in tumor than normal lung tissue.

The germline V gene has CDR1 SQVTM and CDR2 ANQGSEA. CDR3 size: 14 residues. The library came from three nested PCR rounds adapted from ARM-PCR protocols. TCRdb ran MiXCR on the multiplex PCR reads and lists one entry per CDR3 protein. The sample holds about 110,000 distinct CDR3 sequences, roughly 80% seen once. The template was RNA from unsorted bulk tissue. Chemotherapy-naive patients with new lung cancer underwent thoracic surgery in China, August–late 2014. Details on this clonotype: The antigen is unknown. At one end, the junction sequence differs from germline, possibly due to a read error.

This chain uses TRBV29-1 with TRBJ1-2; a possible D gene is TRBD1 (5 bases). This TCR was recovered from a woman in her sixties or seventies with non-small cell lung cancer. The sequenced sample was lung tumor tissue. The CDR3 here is CGVGETEFNYGYTF. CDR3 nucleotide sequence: TGCGGCGTTGGAGAGACAGAGTTTAACTATGGCTACACCTTC.